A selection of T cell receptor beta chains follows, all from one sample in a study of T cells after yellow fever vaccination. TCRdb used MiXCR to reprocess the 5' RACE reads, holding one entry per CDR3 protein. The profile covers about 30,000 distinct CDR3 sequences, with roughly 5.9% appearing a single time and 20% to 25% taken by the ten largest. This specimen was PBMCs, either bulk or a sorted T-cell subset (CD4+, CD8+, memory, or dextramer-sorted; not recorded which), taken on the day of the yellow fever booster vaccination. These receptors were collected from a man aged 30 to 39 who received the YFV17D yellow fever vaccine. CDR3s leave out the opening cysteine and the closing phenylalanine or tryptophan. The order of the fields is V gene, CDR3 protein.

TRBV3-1 AFCLKVTLLGSGANVLT
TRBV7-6 ASSLGRTTEAF
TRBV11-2 AAARARPEMGATGTGELF
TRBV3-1 ASSHTSGMPGTSYNEQF
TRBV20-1 SAIAESSYNEQF
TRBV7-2 ASSLGRVNYGYT
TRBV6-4 ASSESPAGGPSTDTQY
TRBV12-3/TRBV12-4 ASSFWTGDEKLF
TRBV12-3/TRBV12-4 ASSFGTSGTEQF
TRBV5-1 ASTTDRDGEQY
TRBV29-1 SVALARVRETQY
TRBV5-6 ASSPRLVNEQF
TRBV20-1 SARDLAGGRGEQF
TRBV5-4 ASSFSPHDKGELF
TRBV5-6 ASSFSAGTAYEQY
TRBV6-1 ASRVRSYSNQPQH
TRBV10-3 AISKTGADNYGYT
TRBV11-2 ASSSPMNTEAF
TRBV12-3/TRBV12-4 ASSSLTYEQY
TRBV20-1 SAPDSGREVDTQY
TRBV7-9 ASSLTGHQPQH
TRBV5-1 ASSWGGVANTEAF
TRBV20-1 SARKRVIGELF
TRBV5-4 ASSSNAQGDGYT
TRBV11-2 ASSPDRPYEQY
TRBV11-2 ASSLGEWGELF
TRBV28 ASSLLGKPQH
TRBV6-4 ASSEEVQGRTDTQY
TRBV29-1 SVEGVGGDGYT
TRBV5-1 ASSLRGLAANNEQF
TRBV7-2 ASSLGGGTSVAYEQY
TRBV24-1 ATSDLFTGTGELF
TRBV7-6 ASSLTGSGPYNEQF
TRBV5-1 ASSSAGGYAGELF
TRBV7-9 ASRAGTGGNTEAF
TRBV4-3 ASSQELSGGAGELF
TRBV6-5 ASSYMRARATNEKLF
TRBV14 ASSRTLDGTDTQY
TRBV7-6 ASSRSSRDEQF
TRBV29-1 SLGSPANEQY
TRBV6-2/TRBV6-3 ASRPLTSGDTGELF
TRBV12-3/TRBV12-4 ASSPDRGGNTIY
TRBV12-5 ASGLGGNEQF
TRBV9 ASSVGGGHFTGELF
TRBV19 ASSFTEADGYT
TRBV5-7 ASSPRVLRYEQY
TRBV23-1 ASGRQNQPQH
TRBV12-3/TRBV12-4 ASSPDLDGELF
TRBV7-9 ASSGQGVEAF
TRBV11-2 ASSLEVLGELF
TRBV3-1 ASSQYSGTGATGLGTDTQY